These T cell receptor beta chains were read from a single sample in a study of regulatory T cells in long-lasting Graves disease. TCRdb processed the multiplex PCR reads anew with MiXCR; each CDR3 protein has one entry. The profile covers some 430,000 distinct CDR3 sequences, with around a fifth appearing a single time and approximately 6.4% taken by the ten largest. Here the sequenced sample was peripheral blood mononuclear cells (PBMCs), taken when the disease was refractory, from a patient treated with antithyroid drugs. The receptors derive from a female donor with Graves disease. Both conserved end residues are part of each CDR3. A D gene is named only where the DNA matches it firmly. Clone size is given for some rows only: seen once, a few or many times, or a class if the clone is expanded.

abundance: few; d_gene: .; j_gene: TRBJ2-5; v_gene: TRBV5-1; CDR3aa: CASSSGVVETQYF; CDR3nt: TGCGCCAGCAGCTCGGGGGTGGTAGAGACCCAGTACTTC
abundance: many; d_gene: .; j_gene: TRBJ2-7; v_gene: TRBV7-2; CDR3aa: CASSLRRGASYEQYF; CDR3nt: TGTGCCAGCAGCTTACGCAGGGGTGCGTCCTACGAGCAGTACTTC
abundance: few; d_gene: .; j_gene: TRBJ2-7; v_gene: TRBV7-2; CDR3aa: CASSYQTLVADEQYF; CDR3nt: TGTGCCAGCAGCTACCAAACCCTCGTGGCTGACGAGCAGTACTTC
abundance: many; d_gene: .; j_gene: TRBJ1-2; v_gene: TRBV7-2; CDR3aa: CASSSLWGRTVVGGYTF; CDR3nt: TGTGCCAGCAGCTCCCTTTGGGGTAGGACAGTCGTCGGGGGCTACACCTTC
abundance: .; d_gene: .; j_gene: TRBJ2-5; v_gene: TRBV7-9; CDR3aa: CASSSGGQPRTQYF; CDR3nt: TGTGCCAGCAGCTCGGGCGGACAGCCCAGGACCCAGTACTTC
abundance: .; d_gene: .; j_gene: TRBJ1-5; v_gene: TRBV6-1; CDR3aa: CASSEFQNQPQHF; CDR3nt: TGTGCCAGCAGTGAATTTCAGAATCAGCCCCAGCATTTT
abundance: many; d_gene: .; j_gene: TRBJ2-5; v_gene: TRBV20-1; CDR3aa: CSKGNETQYF; CDR3nt: TGCAGTAAGGGAAACGAGACCCAGTACTTC
abundance: .; d_gene: .; j_gene: TRBJ2-7; v_gene: TRBV20-1; CDR3aa: CSASSRHSYEQYF; CDR3nt: TGCAGTGCTAGTAGCAGGCACTCCTACGAGCAGTACTTC
abundance: few; d_gene: .; j_gene: TRBJ1-5; v_gene: TRBV24-1; CDR3aa: CATSDAPGPQHF; CDR3nt: TGTGCCACCAGTGATGCGCCAGGCCCCCAGCATTTT
abundance: .; d_gene: .; j_gene: TRBJ1-2; v_gene: TRBV5-1; CDR3aa: CASRRGNGYTF; CDR3nt: TGCGCCAGCAGAAGAGGGAATGGCTACACCTTC
abundance: few; d_gene: .; j_gene: TRBJ2-7; v_gene: TRBV6-1; CDR3aa: CASSHPTVWSSYEQYF; CDR3nt: TGTGCCAGCAGTCATCCGACCGTTTGGAGCTCCTACGAGCAGTACTTC
abundance: .; d_gene: .; j_gene: TRBJ2-7; v_gene: TRBV4-3; CDR3aa: CASSQDILAHSYEQYF; CDR3nt: TGCGCCAGCAGCCAAGATATCCTAGCGCACTCCTACGAGCAGTACTTC
abundance: many; d_gene: TRBD1; j_gene: TRBJ2-7; v_gene: TRBV27; CDR3aa: CASSQIAGQGAYEQYF; CDR3nt: TGTGCCAGCAGCCAAATCGCGGGACAGGGAGCCTACGAGCAGTACTTC
abundance: many; d_gene: .; j_gene: TRBJ2-7; v_gene: TRBV28; CDR3aa: CASSRPLEGDEQYF; CDR3nt: TGTGCCAGCAGTCGCCCCCTCGAGGGGGACGAGCAGTACTTC
abundance: many; d_gene: .; j_gene: TRBJ1-2; v_gene: TRBV7-9; CDR3aa: CASSLVASRYYGYTF; CDR3nt: TGTGCCAGCAGCTTAGTGGCATCCCGTTACTATGGCTACACCTTC
abundance: many; d_gene: .; j_gene: TRBJ1-1; v_gene: TRBV7-2; CDR3aa: CASSFSHTEAFF; CDR3nt: TGTGCCAGCAGCTTTTCTCACACTGAAGCTTTCTTT
abundance: .; d_gene: .; j_gene: TRBJ1-1; v_gene: TRBV24-1; CDR3aa: CATSLGDTEAFF; CDR3nt: TGTGCCACCAGTTTGGGAGACACTGAAGCTTTCTTT
abundance: .; d_gene: TRBD1; j_gene: TRBJ2-7; v_gene: TRBV7-9; CDR3aa: CASSLLGTGGSEQYF; CDR3nt: TGTGCCAGCAGCCTATTAGGGACAGGGGGCAGCGAGCAGTACTTC
abundance: many; d_gene: .; j_gene: TRBJ1-4; v_gene: TRBV28; CDR3aa: CAISGSNEKLFF; CDR3nt: TGTGCCATTTCGGGGTCGAATGAAAAACTGTTTTTT
abundance: few; d_gene: TRBD1; j_gene: TRBJ2-2; v_gene: TRBV9; CDR3aa: CASSPRQGVYTGELFF; CDR3nt: TGTGCCAGCAGCCCTCGACAGGGGGTATACACCGGGGAGCTGTTTTTT
abundance: few; d_gene: .; j_gene: TRBJ1-1; v_gene: TRBV19; CDR3aa: CASSFTGTANTEAFF; CDR3nt: TGTGCCAGTAGTTTCACAGGAACAGCCAACACTGAAGCTTTCTTT
abundance: few; d_gene: .; j_gene: TRBJ1-5; v_gene: TRBV20-1; CDR3aa: CSAGGGVGALNQPQHF; CDR3nt: TGCAGTGCTGGGGGAGGGGTCGGGGCTTTAAATCAGCCCCAGCATTTT
abundance: many; d_gene: TRBD2; j_gene: TRBJ2-5; v_gene: TRBV3-1; CDR3aa: CASSPAGITKTQYF; CDR3nt: TGTGCCAGCAGCCCAGCGGGGATTACGAAGACCCAGTACTTC
abundance: many; d_gene: .; j_gene: TRBJ1-3; v_gene: TRBV12-3/TRBV12-4; CDR3aa: CASSAAAGIDTIYF; CDR3nt: TGTGCCAGCAGTGCGGCTGCCGGTATCGACACCATATATTTT
abundance: few; d_gene: TRBD1; j_gene: TRBJ1-5; v_gene: TRBV7-9; CDR3aa: CASSGSGTGDDQPQHF; CDR3nt: TGTGCCAGCAGCGGATCCGGGACAGGGGATGATCAGCCCCAGCATTTT
abundance: many; d_gene: TRBD2; j_gene: TRBJ2-7; v_gene: TRBV28; CDR3aa: CASRSSGSQYEQYF; CDR3nt: TGTGCCAGCAGGTCTAGCGGGAGTCAATACGAGCAGTACTTC
abundance: .; d_gene: .; j_gene: TRBJ2-2; v_gene: TRBV3-1; CDR3aa: CASSQGLYAGELFF; CDR3nt: TGTGCCAGCAGCCAAGGACTCTACGCCGGGGAGCTGTTTTTT
abundance: .; d_gene: TRBD1; j_gene: TRBJ1-1; v_gene: TRBV28; CDR3aa: CASITLGTVPNTEAFF; CDR3nt: TGTGCCAGCATCACCCTGGGGACAGTTCCCAACACTGAAGCTTTCTTT
abundance: few; d_gene: TRBD1; j_gene: TRBJ1-1; v_gene: TRBV9; CDR3aa: CASSGSTGAVAFF; CDR3nt: TGTGCCAGCAGCGGATCGACAGGGGCAGTAGCTTTCTTT
abundance: .; d_gene: .; j_gene: TRBJ1-5; v_gene: TRBV3-1; CDR3aa: CASSQVWGNQPQHF; CDR3nt: TGTGCCAGCAGCCAAGTATGGGGGAATCAGCCCCAGCATTTT
abundance: many; d_gene: .; j_gene: TRBJ2-5; v_gene: TRBV6-1; CDR3aa: CASSDHQTQYF; CDR3nt: TGTGCCAGCAGCGACCACCAGACCCAGTACTTC
abundance: .; d_gene: .; j_gene: TRBJ1-5; v_gene: TRBV5-5; CDR3aa: CASSLGQGHSNQPQHF; CDR3nt: TGTGCCAGCAGCTTGGGCCAGGGCCATAGCAATCAGCCCCAGCATTTT
abundance: once; d_gene: TRBD1; j_gene: TRBJ1-4; v_gene: TRBV28; CDR3aa: CASSFTGGVGIFEKLFF; CDR3nt: TGTGCCAGCAGTTTTACAGGGGGCGTGGGGATATTTGAAAAACTGTTTTTT
abundance: .; d_gene: .; j_gene: TRBJ2-1; v_gene: TRBV28; CDR3aa: CASRQGDLETYNEQFF; CDR3nt: TGTGCCAGCCGTCAGGGAGACTTAGAGACCTACAATGAGCAGTTCTTC
abundance: .; d_gene: .; j_gene: TRBJ1-1; v_gene: TRBV29-1; CDR3aa: CSVVGLGTRAFF; CDR3nt: TGCAGCGTCGTCGGATTGGGAACACGGGCTTTCTTT
abundance: .; d_gene: .; j_gene: TRBJ1-1; v_gene: TRBV6-1; CDR3aa: CASTPMGDTEAFF; CDR3nt: TGTGCCAGCACCCCCATGGGAGACACTGAAGCTTTCTTT
abundance: .; d_gene: .; j_gene: TRBJ2-7; v_gene: TRBV7-9; CDR3aa: CASSLVGGNVYEQYF; CDR3nt: TGTGCCAGCAGCTTAGTGGGTGGGAATGTCTACGAGCAGTACTTC